This T cell receptor (beta chain) was identified in a study of cytomegalovirus exposure and HLA in healthy donors. General study findings and limits: Confirmation was obtained in vitro that a few CMV-associated chains are specific for CMV antigens. In a later analysis, HLA-associated beta chains showed higher expansion and lower generation probabilities than comparable chains. The authors enumerated 150 to 200 TCR beta chains as linked to cytomegalovirus.

All donors participated as healthy donors of bone marrow. This CDR3 spans 15 amino acids. CDR1 is SGHTA and CDR2 is FQGNSA in the germline V gene. Germline trimming cut 2 bases from V and 12 bases from J; bases unmatched to any gene: 10. PCR was performed using 60 Vbeta and 13 Jbeta primers. The protocol was immunoSEQ multiplex PCR, while the TCRdb copy is restricted to in-frame clones and leaves out a portion. Of around 150,000 clones detected, 65% to 85% appear once; the ten largest clones hold around 6.5%. Points on this clone: Its target is unknown.

J is TRBJ2-1 and V is TRBV7-2; 10 bases are a match to TRBD1. This TCR came from a male donor in good health and CMV-seropositive. Sample: PBMCs. The CDR3 reads CASSLRDRGTERQFF. The CDR3 DNA follows: TGTGCCAGCAGCTTACGGGACAGGGGCACGGAGCGGCAGTTCTTC.